This T cell receptor (beta chain) was recovered during a study of blood T cell repertoires in COVID-19. Authors' analysis steps: Amplification with reference gene primers provided the estimates of nucleated cell counts. Using immunoSEQ multiplex PCR, the repertoire was profiled, and TCRdb retains in-frame clones only, with some absent. V, J and clone size are those of that table, while D and trimming were read from the DNA. The sample consists of under 300,000 clones, approximately 90% of them appearing once. This clonotype originated in a woman between 40 and 50 years old with acute or convalescent COVID-19. The sequencing input was peripheral blood.

The CDR3 DNA sequence: TGTGCCAGCAGTTACTCCGCCCCGGGGCCCCAGCATTTT. It encodes CASSYSAPGPQHF. The rearrangement joins TRBV6-5 to TRBJ1-5; D remains ambiguous. The CDR3 covers 13 residues. V shed 0 bases and J shed 9 bases, with 9 bases lying between them. Germline V gene lookup returns CDR1 MNHEY and CDR2 SVGAGI.